Shown below are 10 T cell receptor beta chains from a single sample sequenced in a study of Graves' ophthalmopathy and Graves' hyperthyroidism. The authors amplified TCR beta CDR3 regions, and they did so from RNA transcripts for repertoire sequencing. After a first-round RT-PCR with HTBI primers, a second-round multiplex PCR was run. TCRdb fed the multiplex PCR reads into MiXCR, producing one record per CDR3 protein. The table lists hundreds of thousands of distinct CDR3 sequences, around 21% of them singletons, with under 3% in the top ten. The sequenced sample was peripheral blood. These TCRs come from a woman in her late teens or twenties with stable Graves' hyperthyroidism.

The sample holds many counts of this clonotype. The genes are TRBV6-5 and TRBJ2-7; possible D gene TRBD1, 5 bases. The V gene lost 2 bases and the J gene lost 0 bases, with 11 bases spanning the gap. There are 15 residues in the CDR3. Germline V CDR1 and CDR2: MNHEY, SVGAGI. The CDR3 region has the DNA TGTGCCAGCAGTTACGGGTCAGGGCACTCCTACGAGCAGTACTTC. This gives the protein CASSYGSGHSYEQYF.

This clonotype has at least ten counts. Possible read error: a much larger clone is one base away. The chain is built from TRBV28 and TRBJ2-5; unclear D gene. V was pared by 7 bases and J by 5 bases, with 8 bases between. Germline V gene sequence: CDR1 MDHEN, CDR2 SYDVKM. The CDR3 totals 11 residues. The CDR3 sequence: CASTQLETQYF. The DNA for the CDR3 is TGTGCCAGCACCCAGCTGGAGACCCAGTACTTC.

This clonotype was seen repeatedly, ten times or more. The chain joins TRBV6-9 to TRBJ1-1; possibly TRBD1 for D (6 bases). Trimming left V 10 bases short and J 4 bases short, with 16 bases between. Germline CDR1 reads MNHGY; CDR2 reads SVAAGI. The CDR3 spans 13 residues. CDR3 coding DNA: TGTGCCACCGAAACAGGGCGTTGCACTGAAGCTTTCTTT. Amino acids: CATETGRCTEAFF.

This chain uses TRBV11-2 with TRBJ2-5, with 12 positions matching TRBD2. J was trimmed by 7 bases and V by 5 bases; bases with no gene match: 5. Looked up from germline, CDR1 is SGHAT and CDR2 is FQNNGV. The CDR3 spans 14 residues. For the CDR3, the DNA is TGTGCCAGCAGCCGGACTAGCGGGAAGGGGACCCAGTACTTC. It specifies CASSRTSGKGTQYF. The full variable domain, with the rest looked up from reference TRBV11-2 and TRBJ2-5, is EAGVAQSPRYKIIEKRQSVAFWCNPISGHATLYWYQQILGQGPKLLIQFQNNGVVDDSQLPKDRFSAERLKGVDSTLKIQPAKLEDSAVYLCASSRTSGKGTQYFGPGTRLLVL.

The sample holds many counts of this clonotype. CDR3 bases: TGCGCCAGCAGCCGCGGGGGACAGGGGAACACCGGGGAGCTGTTTTTT. Protein sequence: CASSRGGQGNTGELFF. The V and J genes are TRBV5-1 and TRBJ2-2; 9 bases fit TRBD1. V shed 4 bases and J 1 base; nucleotides not matched to a gene: 5. Germline-derived CDR1 and CDR2 are SGHRS and YFSETQ. The CDR3 sequence is 16 residues long. The full variable domain, with the rest looked up from reference TRBV5-1 and TRBJ2-2, is KAGVTQTPRYLIKTRGQQVTLSCSPISGHRSVSWYQQTPGQGLQFLFEYFSETQRNKGNFPGRFSGRQFSNSRSEMNVSTLELGDSALYLCASSRGGQGNTGELFFGEGSRLTVL.

The rearrangement joins TRBV11-1 to TRBJ2-7, with a tentative D call TRBD1 (6 bases). This CDR3 has 16 amino acids. Germline V gene sequence: CDR1 SGHAT, CDR2 FQDESV (reference sequence). The germline V and J ends were trimmed by 5 bases and 2 bases, with 19 bases remaining between them. CDR3 sequence (DNA): TGTGCCAGCAGCGCAGATCAGGGGTTGGGAGCCTACGAGCAGTACTTC. Amino acids: CASSADQGLGAYEQYF.

This clonotype occurred many times. The CDR3 spells CASIRVGTEAFF. The DNA of the CDR3 is TGTGCCAGTATTCGGGTGGGGACTGAAGCTTTCTTT. The chain couples TRBV19 to TRBJ1-1, with D unclear. Between the trimmed V and J ends, which lost 7 bases and 5 bases, there was a span of 11 bases. The germline gives CDR1 LNHDA, CDR2 SQIVND (reference sequence). The CDR3 is 12 amino acids.

This clonotype was counted many times. The chain joins TRBV9 to TRBJ2-7, with TRBD2 matching 7 bases. The CDR3 covers 15 residues. The germline gives CDR1 SGDLS, CDR2 YYNGEE. Trimming at V came to 0 bases and at J to 1 base, leaving 4 bases not matched to a gene. The CDR3 DNA reads TGTGCCAGCAGCGTAGGGGACTACCTTTCCTACGAGCAGTACTTC. Residues: CASSVGDYLSYEQYF.

Worth noting for this clonotype: A much larger clone sits a single nucleotide away, making a read error possible. The CDR3 end shows no conserved phenylalanine or tryptophan, and so a read error is likely. The genes are TRBV6-1 and TRBJ2-7; 9 bases agree with TRBD2. Germline lookup yields CDR1 MNHNS and CDR2 SASEGT. V lost 6 bases and J lost 3; bases outside the gene matches: 24. The CDR3 loop spans 20 amino acids. This chain's CDR3 is CASRGTSRFPETGIIYEQYS. CDR3 sequence (DNA): TGTGCCAGCAGGGGGACTAGCCGGTTTCCCGAAACAGGAATAATCTACGAGCAGTACTCC.

This clonotype occurred many times. This chain joins TRBV11-3 and TRBJ2-5; D is unresolved. CDR1 is SGHNT, CDR2 YENEEA, per germline. The CDR3 extends over 15 amino acids. Trimming took 5 bases from V and 2 from J, leaving 15 bases between them. CDR3 loop: CASSPNGLTQETQYF. CDR3 DNA: TGTGCCAGCAGCCCCAACGGCCTGACGCAAGAGACCCAGTACTTC.